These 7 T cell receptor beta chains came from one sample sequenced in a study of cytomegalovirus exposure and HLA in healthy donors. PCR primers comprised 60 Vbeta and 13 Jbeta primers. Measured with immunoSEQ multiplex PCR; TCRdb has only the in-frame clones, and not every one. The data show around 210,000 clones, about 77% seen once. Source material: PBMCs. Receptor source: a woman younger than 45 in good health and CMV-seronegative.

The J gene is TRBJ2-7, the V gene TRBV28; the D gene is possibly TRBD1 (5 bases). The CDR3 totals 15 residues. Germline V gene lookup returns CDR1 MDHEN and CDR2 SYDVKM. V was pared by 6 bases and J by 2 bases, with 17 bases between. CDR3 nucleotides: TGTGCCAGCAGCCCTACTAAGGGGCGACCCTACGAGCAGTACTTC. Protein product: CASSPTKGRPYEQYF.

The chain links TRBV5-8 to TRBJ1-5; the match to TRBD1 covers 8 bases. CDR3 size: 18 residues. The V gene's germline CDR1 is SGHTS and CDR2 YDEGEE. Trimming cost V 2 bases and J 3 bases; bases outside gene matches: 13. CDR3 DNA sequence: TGTGCCAGCAGCTTCAGTGACGGACAGGGCGGTTTCAATCAGCCCCAGCATTTT. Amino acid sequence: CASSFSDGQGGFNQPQHF.

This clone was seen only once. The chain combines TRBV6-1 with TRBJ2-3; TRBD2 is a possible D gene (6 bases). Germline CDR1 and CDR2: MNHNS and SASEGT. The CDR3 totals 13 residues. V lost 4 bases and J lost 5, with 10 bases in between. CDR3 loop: CASSGRGRDTQYF. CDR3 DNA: TGTGCCAGCAGTGGGAGGGGCCGAGATACGCAGTATTTT.

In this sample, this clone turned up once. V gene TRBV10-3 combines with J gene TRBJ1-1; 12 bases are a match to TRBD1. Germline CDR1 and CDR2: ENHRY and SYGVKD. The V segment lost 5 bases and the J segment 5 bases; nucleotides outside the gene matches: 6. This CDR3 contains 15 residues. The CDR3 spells CAISWDRGQGTEAFF. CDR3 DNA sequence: TGTGCCATCAGTTGGGACAGGGGGCAGGGTACTGAAGCTTTCTTT.

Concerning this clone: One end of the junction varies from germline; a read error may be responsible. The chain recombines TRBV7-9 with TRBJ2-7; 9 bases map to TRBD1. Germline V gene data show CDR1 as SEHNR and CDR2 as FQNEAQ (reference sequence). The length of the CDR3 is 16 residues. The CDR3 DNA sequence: TGTTCCAGCAGCTCCGTGGCCGGGACAGGGTGGTACGAGCAGTACTTC. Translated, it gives CSSSSVAGTGWYEQYF.

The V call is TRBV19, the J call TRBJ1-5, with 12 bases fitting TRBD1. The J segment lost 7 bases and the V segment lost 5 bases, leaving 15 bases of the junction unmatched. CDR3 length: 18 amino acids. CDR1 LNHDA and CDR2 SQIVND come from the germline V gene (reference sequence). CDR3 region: CASSGTARDRGRRQPQHF. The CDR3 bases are TGTGCCAGTAGTGGCACTGCCCGGGACAGGGGGCGCAGACAGCCCCAGCATTTT.

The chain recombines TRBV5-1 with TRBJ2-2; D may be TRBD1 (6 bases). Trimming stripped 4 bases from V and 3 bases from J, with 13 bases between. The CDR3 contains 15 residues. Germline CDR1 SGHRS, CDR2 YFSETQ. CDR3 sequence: CASSPLTGDTGELFF. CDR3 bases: TGCGCCAGCAGCCCGCTGACAGGAGACACCGGGGAGCTGTTTTTT. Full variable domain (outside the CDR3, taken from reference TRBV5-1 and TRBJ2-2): KAGVTQTPRYLIKTRGQQVTLSCSPISGHRSVSWYQQTPGQGLQFLFEYFSETQRNKGNFPGRFSGRQFSNSRSEMNVSTLELGDSALYLCASSPLTGDTGELFFGEGSRLTVL.